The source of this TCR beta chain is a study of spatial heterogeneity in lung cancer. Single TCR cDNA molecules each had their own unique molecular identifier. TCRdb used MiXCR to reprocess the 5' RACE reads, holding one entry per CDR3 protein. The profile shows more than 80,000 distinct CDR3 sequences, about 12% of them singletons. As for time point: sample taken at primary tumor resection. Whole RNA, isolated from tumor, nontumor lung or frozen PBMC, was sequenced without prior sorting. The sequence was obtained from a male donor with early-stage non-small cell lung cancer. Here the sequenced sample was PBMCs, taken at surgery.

CDR3 DNA: TGTGCCAGCACCTCTACAGGGGGTAATTCACCCCTCCACTTT. It yields the protein CASTSTGGNSPLHF. This chain joins TRBV7-9 and TRBJ1-6, with 8 bases aligning to TRBD1. V shed 7 bases, J shed 6 bases, and the junction held 5 bases outside the gene matches. The germline V gene has CDR1 SEHNR and CDR2 FQNEAQ (reference sequence). CDR3 length: 14 residues.